These 4 T cell receptor beta chains originate from one sample sequenced in a study of cytomegalovirus exposure and HLA in healthy donors. The PCR ran on 60 Vbeta and 13 Jbeta primers. Data came from immunoSEQ multiplex PCR; TCRdb stores just in-frame clones and leaves some out. The sample has roughly 150,000 clones, roughly 70% seen once. Specimen: PBMCs. All receptors come from a man in his forties in good health and CMV-seronegative.

The gene calls are TRBV6-9 and TRBJ2-7, with D perhaps matching TRBD2 (6 bases). The CDR3 extends over 13 amino acids. Germline-derived CDR1 and CDR2 are MNHGY and SVAAGI. Trimming took 3 bases from V and 4 from J, leaving 10 bases between them. The chain's CDR3 is CASSYPGVYEQYF. The CDR3 DNA is TGTGCCAGCAGTTACCCGGGGGTATACGAGCAGTACTTC.

The chain has TRBV29-1 and TRBJ1-1; D is unresolved. The CDR3 runs 12 residues. Trimming pared 5 bases from V and 7 bases from J, leaving 14 bases between. The germline V gene has CDR1 SQVTM and CDR2 ANQGSEA. CDR3 protein: CSVRRVFDEAFF. The CDR3 nucleotides read TGCAGCGTTCGGCGGGTATTCGATGAAGCTTTCTTT.

The chain employs TRBV4-1 and TRBJ2-3, with D tentatively TRBD2 (5 bases). The CDR3 has 18 residues. CDR1 MGHRA and CDR2 YSYEKL come from the germline V gene. V was trimmed by 0 bases and J by 2 bases, leaving 18 bases between them. The CDR3 DNA is TGCGCCAGCAGCCAAGACTCACGAACTGGAGGAAACACAGATACGCAGTATTTT. It translates to CASSQDSRTGGNTDTQYF.

The chain carries TRBV28 and TRBJ2-7, with D unresolved. The CDR3 runs 11 residues. The germline CDR1 and CDR2 sequences are MDHEN and SYDVKM. Trimming removed 6 bases from V and 5 bases from J, with 8 bases in between. This chain's CDR3 is CASSPGNEQYF. As DNA, the CDR3 is TGTGCCAGCAGCCCGGGTAACGAGCAGTACTTC.